The 18 T cell receptor beta chains given below trace back to one sample, sequenced in a study of T cells in Graves' hyperthyroidism and ophthalmopathy. RNA transcripts gave rise to amplified TCR beta CDR3 regions. A set of HTBI primers served as the primers for a first-round RT-PCR of the TCR CDR3. TCRdb analysed the multiplex PCR reads with MiXCR anew, one entry per CDR3 protein. The sample yields 300,000 to 450,000 distinct CDR3 sequences, roughly 25% seen once. The specimen sequenced was blood. Source of these receptors: a middle-aged man with Graves' hyperthyroidism.

This clonotype is medium-sized in the sample. The CDR3 loop is CATHRNTEAFF. CDR3 DNA: TGTGCCACCCACAGGAACACTGAAGCTTTCTTT. This sequence joins TRBV28 and TRBJ1-1; D uncertain. With 10 bases removed from V and 1 base from J, the gap between germline ends came to 7 bases. There are 11 residues in the CDR3. Germline CDR1 reads MDHEN; CDR2 reads SYDVKM.

This clonotype was detected only a few times. This chain uses TRBV11-2 with TRBJ2-5, with 15 bases identical to TRBD2. Trimming at V came to 4 bases and at J to 1 base, leaving 7 bases not matched to a gene. The CDR3 length is 18 residues. Germline CDR1 is SGHAT and CDR2 is FQNNGV. CDR3: CASSSGTSGGLVQETQYF. The CDR3, as DNA: TGTGCCAGCAGCTCCGGGACTAGCGGGGGGCTGGTCCAAGAGACCCAGTACTTC.

Ten or more counts support this clonotype. The chain recombines TRBV9 with TRBJ2-3; D gene ambiguous. V was shortened by 0 bases and J by 2 bases, with 10 bases between the two germline ends. Looked up from germline, CDR1 is SGDLS and CDR2 is YYNGEE. The CDR3 contains 15 residues. The CDR3 is CASSVGGMYTDTQYF. For the CDR3, the DNA is TGTGCCAGCAGCGTAGGCGGCATGTACACAGATACGCAGTATTTT.

This chain joins TRBV12-3 or TRBV12-4 and TRBJ1-2, with 8 positions matching TRBD1. The CDR3 consists of 14 residues. Trimming cost V 9 bases and J 3 bases; bases outside gene matches: 9. CDR3 bases: TGTGCCAGTGGAGAACACAGGGGGGACTATGGCTACACCTTC. It specifies CASGEHRGDYGYTF.

This clonotype was counted ten times or more. The chain joins TRBV28 to TRBJ2-7, with 7 bases identical to TRBD2. CDR1 is MDHEN and CDR2 is SYDVKM in the germline V gene. The CDR3 has 15 amino acids. Losses at the gene ends were 5 bases for V and 5 bases for J; bases not matched to a gene: 12. The CDR3 DNA is TGTGCCAGCAGTCGACCGAGGGGAGGGAGGGACGAGCAGTACTTC. This encodes CASSRPRGGRDEQYF.

Only a few counts were recorded for this clonotype. The gene calls are TRBV11-3 and TRBJ1-1, with unresolved D. Germline CDR1 SGHNT, CDR2 YENEEA. The CDR3 covers 13 residues. V was cut by 3 bases and J by 6 bases, with 11 bases left in between. CDR3 in DNA: TGTGCCAGCAGCTTCCGTGAAGGAGCTGAAGCTTTCTTT. Its protein product is CASSFREGAEAFF.

The chain employs TRBV28 and TRBJ2-5; 7 bases are shared with TRBD2. This CDR3 has 17 amino acids. Germline lookup yields CDR1 MDHEN and CDR2 SYDVKM. Trimming removed 6 bases from V and 1 base from J; junction bases left unmatched: 14. The CDR3: CASRPSGGKLGQETQYF. The CDR3 region has the DNA TGTGCCAGCAGGCCTAGCGGAGGGAAACTGGGCCAAGAGACCCAGTACTTC.

The J gene is TRBJ1-2, the V gene TRBV19; maybe TRBD1 (5 bases). The length of the CDR3 is 14 residues. Germline CDR1 is LNHDA and CDR2 is SQIVND (reference sequence). With 5 bases removed from V and 9 bases from J, the gap between germline ends came to 19 bases. CDR3 sequence: CASSPSLGVTRYTF. Here the CDR3 DNA reads TGTGCCAGTAGTCCCTCGTTGGGGGTAACTCGCTACACCTTC.

The chain carries TRBV5-5 and TRBJ2-7; 9 positions agree with TRBD1. Per the germline V gene, CDR1 is SGHKS and CDR2 is YYEKEE (reference sequence). This CDR3 spans 15 amino acids. Trimming cost V 4 bases and J 5 bases; bases outside gene matches: 10. CDR3 DNA: TGTGCCAGCAGCCAGAACCGGGACAGGGTTCACGAGCAGTACTTC. It is translated as CASSQNRDRVHEQYF.

The rearrangement uses TRBV30 and TRBJ1-2; possible D gene TRBD1, 5 bases. The length of the CDR3 is 14 residues. V was trimmed by 3 bases and J by 10 bases, leaving 21 bases between them. Germline V gene lookup returns CDR1 GTSNPN and CDR2 SVGIG (reference sequence). CDR3 amino acids: CAWSQMGSGSDYTF. The CDR3 DNA reads as TGTGCCTGGAGCCAGATGGGTTCAGGGTCGGACTACACCTTC.

About this clonotype: At one of its ends the junction is not consistent with the germline gene, which may arise from a read error. This chain connects TRBV5-1 to TRBJ2-3; 14 bases fit TRBD2. This CDR3 has 17 amino acids. Germline CDR1 SGHRS, CDR2 YFSETQ. Written as DNA, the CDR3 is TGCGCCAGCAGCTTTGCGACTAGCGGGAGGGATACAGATACGCTGTATTTT. Its translation is CASSFATSGRDTDTLYF.

This clonotype has ten or more counts. The rearrangement joins TRBV2 to TRBJ2-3; TRBD1 matches at 9 bases. J gave up 2 bases and V 10 bases, and 7 bases lay outside the gene matches. CDR1 SNHLY and CDR2 FYNNEI come from the germline V gene. The CDR3 spans 14 residues. CDR3 protein: CATTTGGDTDTQYF. In DNA form, the CDR3 reads TGTGCCACAACGACAGGGGGAGACACAGATACGCAGTATTTT.

This clonotype was seen repeatedly, ten times or more. The chain carries TRBV7-9 and TRBJ2-5; D gene uncertain. Trimming cost V 11 bases and J 0 bases, with 10 bases left between them. This CDR3 is 12 amino acids long. CDR1 SEHNR and CDR2 FQNEAQ come from the germline V gene (reference sequence). As DNA, the CDR3 is TGTGCCGTCGACCGGTACCAAGAGACCCAGTACTTC. Translated: CAVDRYQETQYF. Full variable domain (remainder filled in from reference TRBV7-9 and TRBJ2-5): DTGVSQNPRHKITKRGQNVTFRCDPISEHNRLYWYRQTLGQGPEFLTYFQNEAQLEKSRLLSDRFSAERPKGSFSTLEIQRTEQGDSAMYLCAVDRYQETQYFGPGTRLLVL.

V gene TRBV19 combines with J gene TRBJ1-5; no clear D. CDR1 is LNHDA, CDR2 SQIVND, per germline (reference sequence). The CDR3 is made up of 12 amino acids. Trimming cost V 3 bases and J 5 bases, with 5 bases left between them. The CDR3 reads CASSIRDQPQHF. DNA of the CDR3: TGTGCCAGTAGTATCCGCGATCAGCCCCAGCATTTT.

This clonotype showed up just a few times. Here the CDR3 DNA reads TGCGCCAGCAGCTTGGCAAGCGGGGCGAACACCGGGGAGCTGTTTTTT. This encodes CASSLASGANTGELFF. V gene TRBV5-1 combines with J gene TRBJ2-2; 7 positions agree with TRBD2. With 0 bases clipped from V and 0 bases from J, the junction kept 2 bases outside the gene matches. Germline V gene sequence: CDR1 SGHRS, CDR2 YFSETQ. The CDR3 is 16 residues long. Complete variable domain (other parts from reference TRBV5-1 and TRBJ2-2): KAGVTQTPRYLIKTRGQQVTLSCSPISGHRSVSWYQQTPGQGLQFLFEYFSETQRNKGNFPGRFSGRQFSNSRSEMNVSTLELGDSALYLCASSLASGANTGELFFGEGSRLTVL.

The rearrangement links TRBV28 to TRBJ1-1, with unresolved D. The germline V gene encodes CDR1 MDHEN and CDR2 SYDVKM. This CDR3 region has 16 residues. The V end lost 2 bases, the J end lost 1 base, and 14 bases lay between the germline ends. CDR3 protein: CASSLPLDPGNTEAFF. The CDR3 DNA follows: TGTGCCAGCAGTTTACCTTTGGATCCAGGGAACACTGAAGCTTTCTTT. Full variable domain (missing parts from reference TRBV28 and TRBJ1-1): DVKVTQSSRYLVKRTGEKVFLECVQDMDHENMFWYRQDPGLGLRLIYFSYDVKMKEKGDIPEGYSVSREKKERFSLILESASTNQTSMYLCASSLPLDPGNTEAFFGQGTRLTVV.

The rearrangement uses TRBV20-1 and TRBJ1-5, with D uncertain. CDR1 and CDR2 from the germline V gene are DFQATT and SNEGSKA (reference sequence). With 0 bases removed from V and 2 bases from J, the gap between germline ends came to 11 bases. The CDR3 loop spans 15 amino acids. CDR3: CSARESADGNQPQHF. The CDR3 region has the DNA TGCAGTGCTAGAGAATCGGCAGATGGCAATCAGCCCCAGCATTTT.

This clonotype came up a few times. The chain combines TRBV20-1 with TRBJ2-7, with 10 positions matching TRBD2. V was clipped by 3 bases and J by 3 bases; unmatched bases: 11. CDR1 and CDR2 from the germline V gene are DFQATT and SNEGSKA (reference sequence). This CDR3 has 16 amino acids. CDR3 sequence (DNA): TGCAGTGCTAGTGACGCGAGACTAGCGGGTGGCTACGAGCAGTACTTC. It specifies CSASDARLAGGYEQYF.